This TCR beta chain was observed in a study of cytomegalovirus exposure and HLA in healthy donors. General study results and limits: Most TCR beta V segments were productive about 87% or about 30% of the time in an earlier analysis. A few of the chains that were CMV-associated were confirmed in vitro to be specific for CMV antigens. One cluster of highly shared sequence variants probably arose as a sequencing artifact.

This clone showed up just a few times. What it binds is unknown. The primer mix had 60 Vbeta and 13 Jbeta primers. In the original workflow: Unique TCR beta chains totaled roughly 80 million in a later count, with around 10 million of them shared. Measured with immunoSEQ multiplex PCR; TCRdb has only the in-frame clones, and not every one. V, J and clone size are taken as reported in that table, and D and trimming were inferred from the DNA itself. Of around 180,000 clones in the sample, 60% to 80% were seen once. The specimen was PBMCs. The TCR originated in a woman aged 45-60 years in good health and CMV-seropositive.

In DNA form, the CDR3 reads TGTGCCAGCAGCCAAGATGCAGGGGGCGATGGCTACACCTTC. Its protein product is CASSQDAGGDGYTF. V usage is TRBV4-2 and J usage is TRBJ1-2; 8 nucleotides line up with TRBD1. The CDR3 spans 14 residues. The germline V gene has CDR1 LGHNA and CDR2 YNFKEQ. V trimming: 0 bases; J trimming: 6 bases; junction bases outside the gene matches: 3.